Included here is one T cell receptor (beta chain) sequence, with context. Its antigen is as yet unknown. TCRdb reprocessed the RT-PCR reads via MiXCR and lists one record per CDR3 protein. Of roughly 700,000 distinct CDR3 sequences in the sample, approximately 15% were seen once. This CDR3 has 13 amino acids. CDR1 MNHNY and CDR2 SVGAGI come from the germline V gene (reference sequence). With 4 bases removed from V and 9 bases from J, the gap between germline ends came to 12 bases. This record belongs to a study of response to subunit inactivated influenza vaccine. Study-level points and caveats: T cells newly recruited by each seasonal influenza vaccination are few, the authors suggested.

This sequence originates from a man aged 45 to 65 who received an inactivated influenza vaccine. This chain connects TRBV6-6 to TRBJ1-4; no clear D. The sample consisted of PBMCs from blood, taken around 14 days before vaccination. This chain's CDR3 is CASSSAGGQKLFF. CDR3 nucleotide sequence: TGTGCCAGCAGTTCCGCGGGAGGGCAAAAACTGTTTTTT.